A selection of T cell receptor beta chains follows, all from one sample in a study of regulatory T cells in long-lasting Graves disease. TCRdb re-derived calls from the multiplex PCR reads in MiXCR, one entry per CDR3 protein. The sample comprises more than 300,000 distinct CDR3 sequences, 15% to 20% of which are singletons, and 20% to 25% rests with the top ten. These data also featured in a second study, about T cells in Graves' hyperthyroidism and ophthalmopathy.

The starting material was peripheral blood mononuclear cells (PBMCs), obtained at new diagnosis, from a patient treated with antithyroid drugs. These receptors originate from a young woman with Graves disease. The conserved cysteine and the conserved F or W are not part of the CDR3 here. Clone size appears in some rows only: once, few, many, or a class for an expanded clone.

j_call: TRBJ2-7
clone_size: many
v_call: TRBV7-2
cdr3_aa: ASSSGQGAYEQY

j_call: TRBJ2-3
clone_size: many
v_call: TRBV5-5
cdr3_aa: ASSYRQITDTQY

j_call: TRBJ2-1
clone_size: many
v_call: TRBV12-3/TRBV12-4
cdr3_aa: ASSLGGGANEQF

j_call: TRBJ2-7
clone_size: many
v_call: TRBV2
cdr3_aa: ASSTRQGSYEQY

j_call: TRBJ1-1
clone_size: many
v_call: TRBV2
cdr3_aa: ASRAGTGNTEAF

j_call: TRBJ2-2
clone_size: many
v_call: TRBV4-1
cdr3_aa: ASSQPSLLAGGFGELF

j_call: TRBJ2-7
clone_size: many
v_call: TRBV11-2
cdr3_aa: ASSLIAGGREQY

j_call: TRBJ2-6
clone_size: many
v_call: TRBV28
cdr3_aa: ASSLRGQSGANVLT

j_call: TRBJ2-5
clone_size: many
v_call: TRBV11-2
cdr3_aa: ASSLTPALAAETQY

j_call: TRBJ1-1
clone_size: many
v_call: TRBV19
cdr3_aa: ASRDSRMNTEAF

j_call: TRBJ1-6
clone_size: NA
v_call: TRBV6-1
cdr3_aa: ASSEYESPLH

j_call: TRBJ1-1
clone_size: many
v_call: TRBV6-1
cdr3_aa: ASSGMGGMTEAF

j_call: TRBJ2-1
clone_size: NA
v_call: TRBV20-1
cdr3_aa: SAPRGAEQF

j_call: TRBJ1-5
clone_size: few
v_call: TRBV30
cdr3_aa: AWSVVGAIGGQPQH

j_call: TRBJ2-1
clone_size: many
v_call: TRBV28
cdr3_aa: ASRDSGRALDNEQF

j_call: TRBJ1-4
clone_size: few
v_call: TRBV9
cdr3_aa: AGSVEGRNEKLF

j_call: TRBJ2-5
clone_size: many
v_call: TRBV6-1
cdr3_aa: ASSTVMVLGQGAWETQY

j_call: TRBJ2-7
clone_size: NA
v_call: TRBV5-7
cdr3_aa: ASSRNPDRGPQY

j_call: TRBJ2-5
clone_size: few
v_call: TRBV4-1
cdr3_aa: ASSHGPRDRVPLGETQY

j_call: TRBJ1-5
clone_size: many
v_call: TRBV6-2/TRBV6-3
cdr3_aa: ASSYPGQGDQPQH

j_call: TRBJ1-1
clone_size: NA
v_call: TRBV20-1
cdr3_aa: SPKEGQGRAF

j_call: TRBJ1-1
clone_size: NA
v_call: TRBV18
cdr3_aa: ASSPPQGLNTEAF

j_call: TRBJ2-2
clone_size: NA
v_call: TRBV13
cdr3_aa: ASSWGGELF

j_call: TRBJ1-1
clone_size: many
v_call: TRBV11-2
cdr3_aa: ASSLQYRDDLGTEAF

j_call: TRBJ1-2
clone_size: many
v_call: TRBV30
cdr3_aa: AWSGFNYGYT

j_call: TRBJ2-7
clone_size: few
v_call: TRBV7-2
cdr3_aa: ASSFSASSYEQY

j_call: TRBJ1-1
clone_size: few
v_call: TRBV27
cdr3_aa: AGRRGTEAF

j_call: TRBJ1-4
clone_size: many
v_call: TRBV20-1
cdr3_aa: SARGTGGFNEKLF

j_call: TRBJ2-7
clone_size: many
v_call: TRBV20-1
cdr3_aa: SAEIGTGPYEQY

j_call: TRBJ2-4
clone_size: many
v_call: TRBV28
cdr3_aa: ASSPTSIGIQY

j_call: TRBJ2-5
clone_size: many
v_call: TRBV28
cdr3_aa: ASHSPGVGETQY

j_call: TRBJ1-6
clone_size: many
v_call: TRBV30
cdr3_aa: AWRDKTGVFSPLH

j_call: TRBJ2-5
clone_size: few
v_call: TRBV20-1
cdr3_aa: SAKTGVETQY

j_call: TRBJ1-1
clone_size: many
v_call: TRBV5-1
cdr3_aa: ASSLDRGNTEAF

j_call: TRBJ1-2
clone_size: NA
v_call: TRBV5-1
cdr3_aa: ASSLGTDASGYT

j_call: TRBJ2-1
clone_size: many
v_call: TRBV6-9
cdr3_aa: ASSYLRVPSQSYNEQF

j_call: TRBJ2-5
clone_size: few
v_call: TRBV29-1
cdr3_aa: SVVGWQGAETQY

j_call: TRBJ2-5
clone_size: many
v_call: TRBV6-1
cdr3_aa: ASQAIAGQETQY

j_call: TRBJ1-2
clone_size: NA
v_call: TRBV12-3/TRBV12-4
cdr3_aa: ASKVHRDRGYT

j_call: TRBJ2-2
clone_size: few
v_call: TRBV29-1
cdr3_aa: SVSLAGSGELF

j_call: TRBJ1-6
clone_size: NA
v_call: TRBV7-6
cdr3_aa: ASSPRRETFGPPLH

j_call: TRBJ2-3
clone_size: many
v_call: TRBV30
cdr3_aa: AWSPIKKGLAGGYYTDTQY

j_call: TRBJ2-2
clone_size: many
v_call: TRBV10-3
cdr3_aa: AISETSGRYTGELF

j_call: NA
clone_size: many
v_call: TRBV12-3/TRBV12-4
cdr3_aa: ASSFAQRLAGQETQY

j_call: TRBJ2-1
clone_size: many
v_call: TRBV3-1
cdr3_aa: ASSYGLAGTRAVF